This T cell receptor beta chain was identified during a study of OX40 agonist ivuxolimab in advanced cancers. On the study more broadly: Previous treatment with anti-PD-1, anti-PD-L1 or anti-CTLA-4 therapy was allowed; 40% had received some. Three individuals attained partial responses, comprising one hepatocellular carcinoma case and two cutaneous melanoma cases.

Here immunoSEQ multiplex PCR was the method, and the copy in TCRdb shows in-frame clones only, minus some. Of 35,000 to 45,000 clones listed, around 89% are singletons. General study points: CD8+ T cells were the subset that, on average, had more expanded clones than CD4+.

Germline CDR1 is MDHEN and CDR2 is SYDVKM. V was pared by 2 bases and J by 1 base, with 14 bases between. CDR3 length: 16 amino acids. This clone was seen more than once but under ten times. Its matching antigen is unknown. The same CDR3 arises from other DNA sequences in this sample as well. The gene calls are TRBV28 and TRBJ1-2; D call uncertain. The TCR was taken from an adult with an advanced solid tumor such as melanoma, head and neck, liver or kidney cancer. Sequences were derived from CD4+ or CD8+ T cells sorted from blood, sampled in a trial of the OX40 agonist ivuxolimab. The DNA of the CDR3 is TGTGCCAGCAGTTTAAGCTGGGCCCAACTTAACTATGGCTACACCTTC. Encoded protein: CASSLSWAQLNYGYTF.